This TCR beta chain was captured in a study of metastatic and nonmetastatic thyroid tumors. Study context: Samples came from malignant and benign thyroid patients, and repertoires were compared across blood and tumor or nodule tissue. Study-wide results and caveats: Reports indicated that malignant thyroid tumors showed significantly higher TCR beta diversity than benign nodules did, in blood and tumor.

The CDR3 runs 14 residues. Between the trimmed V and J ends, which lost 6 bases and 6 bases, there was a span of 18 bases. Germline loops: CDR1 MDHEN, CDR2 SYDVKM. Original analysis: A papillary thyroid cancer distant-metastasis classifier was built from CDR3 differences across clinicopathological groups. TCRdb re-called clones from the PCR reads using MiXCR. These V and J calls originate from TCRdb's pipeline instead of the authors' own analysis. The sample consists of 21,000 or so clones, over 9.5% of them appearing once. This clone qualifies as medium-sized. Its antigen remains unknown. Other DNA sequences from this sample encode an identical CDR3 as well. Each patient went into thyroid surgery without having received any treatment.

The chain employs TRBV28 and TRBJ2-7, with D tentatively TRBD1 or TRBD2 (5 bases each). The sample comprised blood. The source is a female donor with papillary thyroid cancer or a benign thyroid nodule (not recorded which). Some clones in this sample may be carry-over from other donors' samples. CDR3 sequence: CASRNSGTTGEQYF. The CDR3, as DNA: TGTGCCAGCAGGAACTCCGGGACGACGGGCGAGCAGTACTTC.